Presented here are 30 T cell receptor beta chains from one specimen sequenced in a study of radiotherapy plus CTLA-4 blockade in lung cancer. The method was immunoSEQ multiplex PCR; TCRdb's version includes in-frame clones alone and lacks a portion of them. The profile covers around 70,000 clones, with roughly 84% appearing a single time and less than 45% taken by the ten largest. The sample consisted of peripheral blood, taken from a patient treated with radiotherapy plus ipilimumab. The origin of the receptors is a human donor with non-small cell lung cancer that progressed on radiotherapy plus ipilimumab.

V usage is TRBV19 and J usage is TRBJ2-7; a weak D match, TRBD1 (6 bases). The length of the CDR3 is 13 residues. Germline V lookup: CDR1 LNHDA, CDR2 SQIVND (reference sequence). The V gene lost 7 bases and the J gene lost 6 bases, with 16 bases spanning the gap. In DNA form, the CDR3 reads TGTGCCAGTAAGGGCCCTCAGGGGCGCGAGCAGTACGTC. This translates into CASKGPQGREQYV.

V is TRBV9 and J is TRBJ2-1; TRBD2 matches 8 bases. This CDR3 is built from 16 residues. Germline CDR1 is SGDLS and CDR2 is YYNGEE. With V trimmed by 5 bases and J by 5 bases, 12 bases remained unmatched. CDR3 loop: CASSGLAGRTHNEQFF. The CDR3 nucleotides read TGTGCCAGCAGTGGATTAGCGGGACGAACACACAATGAGCAGTTCTTC.

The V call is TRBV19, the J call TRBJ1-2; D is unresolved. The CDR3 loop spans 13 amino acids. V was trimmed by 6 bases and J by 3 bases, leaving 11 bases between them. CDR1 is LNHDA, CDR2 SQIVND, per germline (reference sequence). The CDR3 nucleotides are TGTGCCAGTAGCCTCGTAGGTGACTATGGCTACACCTTC. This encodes CASSLVGDYGYTF.

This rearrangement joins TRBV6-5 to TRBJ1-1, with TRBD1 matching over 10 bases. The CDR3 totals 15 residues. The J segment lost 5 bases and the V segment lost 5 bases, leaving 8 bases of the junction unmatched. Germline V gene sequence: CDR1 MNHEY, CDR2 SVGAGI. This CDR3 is CASSPGTGVLTEAFF. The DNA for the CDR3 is TGTGCCAGCAGTCCCGGGACAGGGGTTTTGACTGAAGCTTTCTTT.

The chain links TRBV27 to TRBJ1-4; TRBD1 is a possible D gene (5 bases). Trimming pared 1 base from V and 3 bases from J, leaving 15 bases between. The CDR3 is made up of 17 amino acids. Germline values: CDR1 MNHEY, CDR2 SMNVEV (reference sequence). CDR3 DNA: TGTGCCAGCAGTTTATGGGGGTTCGGGACCTCTAATGAAAAACTGTTTTTT. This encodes CASSLWGFGTSNEKLFF.

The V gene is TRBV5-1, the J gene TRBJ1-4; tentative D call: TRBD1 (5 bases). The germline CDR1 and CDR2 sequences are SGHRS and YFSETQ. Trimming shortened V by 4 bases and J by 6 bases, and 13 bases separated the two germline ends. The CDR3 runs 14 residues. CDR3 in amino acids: CASSRSGTDEKLFF. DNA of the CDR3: TGCGCCAGCAGCAGAAGCGGGACGGATGAAAAACTGTTTTTT.

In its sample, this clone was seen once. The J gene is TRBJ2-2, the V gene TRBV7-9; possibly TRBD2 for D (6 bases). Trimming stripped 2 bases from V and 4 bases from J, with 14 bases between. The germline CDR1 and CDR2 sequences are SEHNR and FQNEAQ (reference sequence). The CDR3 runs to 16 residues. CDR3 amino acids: CASSLRDSLGTGELFF. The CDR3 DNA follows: TGTGCCAGCAGCTTACGGGACTCGCTGGGCACCGGGGAGCTGTTTTTT.

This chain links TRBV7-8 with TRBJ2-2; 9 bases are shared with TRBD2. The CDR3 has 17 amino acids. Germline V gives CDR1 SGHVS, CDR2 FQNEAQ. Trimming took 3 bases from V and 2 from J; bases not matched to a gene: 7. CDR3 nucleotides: TGTGCCAGCAGCTTCTCCGGGACTAGCAGAAACACCGGGGAGCTGTTTTTT. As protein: CASSFSGTSRNTGELFF.

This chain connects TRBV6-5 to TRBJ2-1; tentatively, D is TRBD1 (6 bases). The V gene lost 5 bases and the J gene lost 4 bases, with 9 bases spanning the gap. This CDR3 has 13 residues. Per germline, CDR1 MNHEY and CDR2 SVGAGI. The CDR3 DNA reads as TGTGCCAGCAGTAGTCAGGGGTACAATGAGCAGTTCTTC. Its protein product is CASSSQGYNEQFF.

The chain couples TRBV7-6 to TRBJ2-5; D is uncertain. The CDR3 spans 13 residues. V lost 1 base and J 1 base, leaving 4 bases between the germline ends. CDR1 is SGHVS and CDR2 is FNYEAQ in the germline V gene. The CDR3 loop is CASSLVGQETQYF. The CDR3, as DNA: TGTGCCAGCAGCTTAGTGGGCCAAGAGACCCAGTACTTC.

The CDR3 DNA sequence: TGTGCCAGCAGTTACCCAGAGAGGGGGGCGGGCACTGAAGCTTTCTTT. Residues: CASSYPERGAGTEAFF. The V and J genes are TRBV6-6 and TRBJ1-1; possible D gene TRBD1, 6 bases. The V gene lost 2 bases and the J gene lost 4 bases, with 17 bases spanning the gap. CDR1 MNHNY and CDR2 SVGAGI come from the germline V gene (reference sequence). CDR3 length: 16 residues.

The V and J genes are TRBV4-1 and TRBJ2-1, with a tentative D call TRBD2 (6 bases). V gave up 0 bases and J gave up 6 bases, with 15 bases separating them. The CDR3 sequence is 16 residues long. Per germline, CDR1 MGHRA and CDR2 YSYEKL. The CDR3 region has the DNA TGCGCCAGCAGCCAAGAAACACTAGCTACCTCCAATGAGCAGTTCTTC. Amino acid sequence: CASSQETLATSNEQFF.

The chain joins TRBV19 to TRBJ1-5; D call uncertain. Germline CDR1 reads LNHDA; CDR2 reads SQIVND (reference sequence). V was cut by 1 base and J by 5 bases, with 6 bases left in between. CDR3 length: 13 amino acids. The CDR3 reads CASSIGRDQPQHF. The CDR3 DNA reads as TGTGCCAGTAGTATAGGGCGGGATCAGCCCCAGCATTTT.

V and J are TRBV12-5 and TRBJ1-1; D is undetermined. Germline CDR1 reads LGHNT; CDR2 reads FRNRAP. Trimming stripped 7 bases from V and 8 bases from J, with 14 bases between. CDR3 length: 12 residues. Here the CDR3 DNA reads TGTGCTAGTGCCACGGACGGTTCCGAAGCTTTCTTT. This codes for CASATDGSEAFF. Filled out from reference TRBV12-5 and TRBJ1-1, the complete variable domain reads DARVTQTPRHKVTEMGQEVTMRCQPILGHNTVFWYRQTMMQGLELLAYFRNRAPLDDSGMPKDRFSAEMPDATLATLKIQPSEPRDSAVYFCASATDGSEAFFGQGTRLTVV.

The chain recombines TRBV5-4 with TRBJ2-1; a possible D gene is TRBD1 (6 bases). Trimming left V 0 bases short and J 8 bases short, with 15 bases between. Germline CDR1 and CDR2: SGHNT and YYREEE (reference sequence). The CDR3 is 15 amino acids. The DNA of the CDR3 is TGTGCCAGCAGCTTGGGGCTAGGGGGTCGCGATGAGCAGTTCTTC. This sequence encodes CASSLGLGGRDEQFF.

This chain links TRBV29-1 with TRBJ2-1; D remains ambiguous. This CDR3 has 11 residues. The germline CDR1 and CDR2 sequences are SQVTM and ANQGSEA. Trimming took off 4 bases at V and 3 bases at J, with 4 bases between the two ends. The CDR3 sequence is CSVANYNEQFF. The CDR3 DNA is TGCAGCGTTGCTAACTACAATGAGCAGTTCTTC.

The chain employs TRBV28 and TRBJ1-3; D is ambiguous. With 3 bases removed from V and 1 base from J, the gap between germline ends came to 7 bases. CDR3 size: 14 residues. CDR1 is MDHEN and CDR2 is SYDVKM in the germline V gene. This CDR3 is CASSFSASGNTIYF. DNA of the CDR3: TGTGCCAGCAGTTTTTCGGCATCTGGAAACACCATATATTTT.

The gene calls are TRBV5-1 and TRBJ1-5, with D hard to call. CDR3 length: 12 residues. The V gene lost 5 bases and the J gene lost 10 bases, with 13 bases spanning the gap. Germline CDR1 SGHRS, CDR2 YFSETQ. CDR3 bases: TGCGCCAGCAGGGAAGAAACCGGACCCCAGCATTTT. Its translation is CASREETGPQHF. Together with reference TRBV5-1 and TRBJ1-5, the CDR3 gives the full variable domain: KAGVTQTPRYLIKTRGQQVTLSCSPISGHRSVSWYQQTPGQGLQFLFEYFSETQRNKGNFPGRFSGRQFSNSRSEMNVSTLELGDSALYLCASREETGPQHFGDGTRLSIL.

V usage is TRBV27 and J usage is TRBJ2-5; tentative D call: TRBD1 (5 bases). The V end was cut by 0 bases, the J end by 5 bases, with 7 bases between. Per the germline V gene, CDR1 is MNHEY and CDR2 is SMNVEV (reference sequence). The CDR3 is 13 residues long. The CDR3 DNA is TGTGCCAGCAGTTTATCGAGACAGGAGACCCAGTACTTC. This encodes CASSLSRQETQYF.

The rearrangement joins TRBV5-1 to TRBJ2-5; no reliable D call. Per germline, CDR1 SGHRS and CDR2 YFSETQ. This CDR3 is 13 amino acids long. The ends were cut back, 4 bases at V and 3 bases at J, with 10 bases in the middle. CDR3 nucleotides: TGCGCCAGCAGCAGGACCGGTGAAGAGACCCAGTACTTC. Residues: CASSRTGEETQYF.

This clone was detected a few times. CDR3 DNA: TGTGCCAGTAGGGATCAGGGACAGGGGGTCTCTGGCTACACCTTC. Translation: CASRDQGQGVSGYTF. The chain uses TRBV19 and TRBJ1-2; the match to TRBD1 covers 11 bases. Germline V gene data show CDR1 as LNHDA and CDR2 as SQIVND (reference sequence). V was pared by 6 bases and J by 7 bases, with 10 bases of the junction left unmatched. This CDR3 region has 15 residues.

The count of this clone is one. The CDR3 region has the DNA TGTGCCAGCAGTCCACGGACTGCTTCAGATACGCAGTATTTT. It is translated as CASSPRTASDTQYF. V and J are TRBV6-6 and TRBJ2-3, with D perhaps TRBD2 (5 bases). This CDR3 contains 14 residues. Germline-derived CDR1 and CDR2 are MNHNY and SVGAGI (reference sequence). Trimming stripped 5 bases from V and 4 bases from J, with 13 bases between.

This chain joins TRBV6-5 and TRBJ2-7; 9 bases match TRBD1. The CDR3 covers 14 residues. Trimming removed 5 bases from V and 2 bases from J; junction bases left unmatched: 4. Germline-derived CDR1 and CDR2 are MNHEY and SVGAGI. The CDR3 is CASSAGQGTYEQYV. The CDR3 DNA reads TGTGCCAGCAGTGCAGGACAGGGGACCTACGAGCAGTACGTC.

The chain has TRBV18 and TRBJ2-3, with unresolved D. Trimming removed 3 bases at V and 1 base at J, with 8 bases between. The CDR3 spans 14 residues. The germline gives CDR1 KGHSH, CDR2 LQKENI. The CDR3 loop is CASSPGRRTDTQYF. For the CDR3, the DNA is TGTGCCAGCTCACCTGGCAGGCGCACAGATACGCAGTATTTT.

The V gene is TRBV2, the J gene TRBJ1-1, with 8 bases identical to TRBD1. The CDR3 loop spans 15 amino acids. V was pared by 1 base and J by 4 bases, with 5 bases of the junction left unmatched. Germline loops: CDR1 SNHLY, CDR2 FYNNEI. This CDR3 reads CASSEGTGLGTEAFF. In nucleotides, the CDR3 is TGTGCCAGCAGTGAAGGGACAGGGCTCGGCACTGAAGCTTTCTTT.

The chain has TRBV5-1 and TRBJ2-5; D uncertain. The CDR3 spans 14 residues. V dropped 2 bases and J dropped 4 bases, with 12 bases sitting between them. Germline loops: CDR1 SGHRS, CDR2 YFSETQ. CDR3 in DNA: TGCGCCAGCAGCTTCCTTTCACGGACAGAGACCCAGTACTTC. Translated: CASSFLSRTETQYF. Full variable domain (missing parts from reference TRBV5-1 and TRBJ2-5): KAGVTQTPRYLIKTRGQQVTLSCSPISGHRSVSWYQQTPGQGLQFLFEYFSETQRNKGNFPGRFSGRQFSNSRSEMNVSTLELGDSALYLCASSFLSRTETQYFGPGTRLLVL.

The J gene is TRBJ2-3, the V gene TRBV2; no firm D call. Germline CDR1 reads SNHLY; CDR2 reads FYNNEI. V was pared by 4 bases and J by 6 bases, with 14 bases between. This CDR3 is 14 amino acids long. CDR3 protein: CASSASIPGDTQYF. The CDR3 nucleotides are TGTGCCAGCAGTGCAAGCATACCCGGGGATACGCAGTATTTT.

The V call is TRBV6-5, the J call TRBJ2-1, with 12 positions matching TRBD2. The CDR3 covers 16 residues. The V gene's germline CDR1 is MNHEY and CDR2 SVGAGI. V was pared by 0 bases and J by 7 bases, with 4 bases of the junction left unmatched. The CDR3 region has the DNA TGTGCCAGCAGTTACTCTCCTAGCGGGAGGGTTAATGAGCAGTTCTTC. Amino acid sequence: CASSYSPSGRVNEQFF.

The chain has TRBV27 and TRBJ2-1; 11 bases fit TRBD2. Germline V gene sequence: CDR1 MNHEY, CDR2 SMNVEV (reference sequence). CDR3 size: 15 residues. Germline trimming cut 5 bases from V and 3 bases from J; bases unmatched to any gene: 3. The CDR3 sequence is CASSPGLADYNEQFF. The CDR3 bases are TGTGCCAGCAGTCCGGGACTAGCGGACTACAATGAGCAGTTCTTC.

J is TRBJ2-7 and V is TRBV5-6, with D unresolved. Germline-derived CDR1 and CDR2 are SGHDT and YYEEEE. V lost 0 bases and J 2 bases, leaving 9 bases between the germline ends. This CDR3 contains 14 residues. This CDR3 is CASSLVAAPYEQYF. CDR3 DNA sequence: TGTGCCAGCAGCTTGGTTGCGGCCCCCTACGAGCAGTACTTC. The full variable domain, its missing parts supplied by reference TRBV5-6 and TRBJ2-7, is DAGVTQSPTHLIKTRGQQVTLRCSPKSGHDTVSWYQQALGQGPQFIFQYYEEEERQRGNFPDRFSGHQFPNYSSELNVNALLLGDSALYLCASSLVAAPYEQYFGPGTRLTVT.